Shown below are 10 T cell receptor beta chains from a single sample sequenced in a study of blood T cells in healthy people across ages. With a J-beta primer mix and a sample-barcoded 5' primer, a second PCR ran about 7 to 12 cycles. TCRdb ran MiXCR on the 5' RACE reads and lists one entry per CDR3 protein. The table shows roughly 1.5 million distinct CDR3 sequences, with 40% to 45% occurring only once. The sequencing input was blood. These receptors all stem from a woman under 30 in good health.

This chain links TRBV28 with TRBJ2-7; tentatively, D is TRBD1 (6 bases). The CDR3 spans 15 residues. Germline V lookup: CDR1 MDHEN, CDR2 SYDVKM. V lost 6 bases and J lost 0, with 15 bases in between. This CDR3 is CASSSRTVRSYEQYF. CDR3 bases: TGTGCCAGCAGCTCTAGGACAGTCCGCTCCTACGAGCAGTACTTC.

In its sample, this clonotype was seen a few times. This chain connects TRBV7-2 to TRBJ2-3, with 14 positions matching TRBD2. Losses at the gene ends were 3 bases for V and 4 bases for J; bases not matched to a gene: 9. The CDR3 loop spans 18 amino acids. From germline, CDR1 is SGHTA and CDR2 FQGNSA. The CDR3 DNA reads TGTGCCAGCAGCTTCCTCGGGACTAGCGGGAGTTGGTCAGATACGCAGTATTTT. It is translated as CASSFLGTSGSWSDTQYF.

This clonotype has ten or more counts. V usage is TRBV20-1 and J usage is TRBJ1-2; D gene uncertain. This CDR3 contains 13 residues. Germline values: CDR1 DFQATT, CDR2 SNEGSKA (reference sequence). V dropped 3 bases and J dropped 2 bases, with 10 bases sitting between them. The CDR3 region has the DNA TGCAGTGCTAGTGGTGGCGGAAACTATGGCTACACCTTC. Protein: CSASGGGNYGYTF.

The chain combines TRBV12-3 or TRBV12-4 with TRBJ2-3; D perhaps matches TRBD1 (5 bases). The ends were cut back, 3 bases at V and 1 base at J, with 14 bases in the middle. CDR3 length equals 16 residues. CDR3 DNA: TGTGCCAGCAGTTTTCGCGCTGGACACCGCACAGATACGCAGTATTTT. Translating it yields CASSFRAGHRTDTQYF.

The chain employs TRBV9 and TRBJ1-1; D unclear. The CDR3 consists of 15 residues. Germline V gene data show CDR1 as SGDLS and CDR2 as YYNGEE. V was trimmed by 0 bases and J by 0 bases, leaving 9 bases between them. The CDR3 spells CASSVVTNMNTEAFF. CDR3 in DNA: TGTGCCAGCAGCGTAGTCACCAACATGAACACTGAAGCTTTCTTT.

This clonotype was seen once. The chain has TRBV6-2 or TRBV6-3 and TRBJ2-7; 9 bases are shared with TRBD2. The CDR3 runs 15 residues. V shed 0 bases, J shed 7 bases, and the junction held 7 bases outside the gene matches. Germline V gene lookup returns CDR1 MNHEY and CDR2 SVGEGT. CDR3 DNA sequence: TGTGCCAGCAGTTACTCGTTAGCGGGGGTACATGAGCAGTACTTC. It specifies CASSYSLAGVHEQYF.

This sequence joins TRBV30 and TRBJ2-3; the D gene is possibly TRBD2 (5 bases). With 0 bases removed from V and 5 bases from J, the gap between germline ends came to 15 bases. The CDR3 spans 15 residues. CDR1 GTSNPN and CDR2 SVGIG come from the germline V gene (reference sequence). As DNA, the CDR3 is TGTGCCTGGAGTGTACCGAGCGGCATAAAAGATACGCAGTATTTT. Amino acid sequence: CAWSVPSGIKDTQYF.

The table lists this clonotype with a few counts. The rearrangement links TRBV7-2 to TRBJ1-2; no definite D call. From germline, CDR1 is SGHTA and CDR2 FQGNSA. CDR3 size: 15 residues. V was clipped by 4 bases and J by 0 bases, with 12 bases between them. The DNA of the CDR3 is TGTGCCAGCAGCTCCCAGGACGTAGCTAACTATGGCTACACCTTC. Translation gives CASSSQDVANYGYTF.

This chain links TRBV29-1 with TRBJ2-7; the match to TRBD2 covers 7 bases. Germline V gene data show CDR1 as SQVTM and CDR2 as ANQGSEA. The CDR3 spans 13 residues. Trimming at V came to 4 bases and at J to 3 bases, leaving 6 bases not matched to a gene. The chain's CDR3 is CSVVGLDSYEQYF. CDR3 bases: TGCAGCGTTGTTGGACTAGACAGCTACGAGCAGTACTTC.

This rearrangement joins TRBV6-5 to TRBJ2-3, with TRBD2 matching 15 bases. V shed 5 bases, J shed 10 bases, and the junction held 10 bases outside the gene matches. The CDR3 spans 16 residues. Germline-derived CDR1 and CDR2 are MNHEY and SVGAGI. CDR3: CASSRGLAGGRTAQYF. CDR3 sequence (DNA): TGTGCCAGCAGTCGAGGACTAGCGGGAGGGCGGACGGCGCAGTATTTT.